A single sample is the source of the 2 T cell receptor beta chains below, sequenced in a study of OX40 agonist ivuxolimab in advanced cancers. Profiled with immunoSEQ multiplex PCR; TCRdb holds only in-frame clones, not every one. This table holds some 25,000 clones, about two thirds found once. The material was CD4+ or CD8+ T cells sorted from blood, obtained in a trial of the OX40 agonist ivuxolimab. Receptor source: an adult with an advanced solid tumor such as melanoma, head and neck, liver or kidney cancer.

V is TRBV19 and J is TRBJ2-7, with TRBD1 matching over 8 bases. CDR1 is LNHDA and CDR2 is SQIVND in the germline V gene (reference sequence). J lost 5 bases, V lost 2 bases, and 8 bases had no gene match. The CDR3 loop spans 15 amino acids. CDR3: CASSIRSRTGNEQYF. CDR3 nucleotide sequence: TGTGCCAGTAGTATAAGGAGCAGGACAGGGAACGAGCAGTACTTC. Filled out from reference TRBV19 and TRBJ2-7, the complete variable domain reads DGGITQSPKYLFRKEGQNVTLSCEQNLNHDAMYWYRQDPGQGLRLIYYSQIVNDFQKGDIAEGYSVSREKKESFPLTVTSAQKNPTAFYLCASSIRSRTGNEQYFGPGTRLTVT.

V usage is TRBV9 and J usage is TRBJ1-2, with TRBD1 matching over 10 bases. The V gene's germline CDR1 is SGDLS and CDR2 YYNGEE. Unmatched junction bases numbered 4, after V lost 3 bases and J lost 5 bases. The CDR3 is 14 amino acids. The CDR3 DNA follows: TGTGCCAGCAGCGCAGGGACAGGGGTGTATGGCTACACCTTC. Its translation is CASSAGTGVYGYTF.